The source of this T cell receptor (beta chain) is a study of blood T cells in healthy people across ages. The wider study: Template-switching capture recovered about one barcoded beta molecule per two T cells. Study-wide points: Comparison with aged donors showed that long-lived donors had more naive CD4+ cells and higher diversity.

This clonotype was seen repeatedly, ten times or more. Its antigen is undetermined. A sample-barcoded 5' primer and a J-beta primer mix were used in a second PCR of about 6 to 11 cycles. Each of the cDNA molecules was tagged by a template-switch adaptor with 12 random nucleotides. TCRdb re-derived calls from the 5' RACE reads in MiXCR, one entry per CDR3 protein. Of approximately 600,000 distinct CDR3 sequences detected, 58% appear once; the ten largest clones hold over 30%. The V end lost 7 bases, the J end lost 6 bases, and 19 bases lay between the germline ends. The CDR3 contains 14 residues. Germline CDR1 and CDR2: ENHRY and SYGVKD.

The sequence came from a man aged 55 to 69 in good health. Sequencing input: blood. V and J are TRBV10-3 and TRBJ2-7; weak D call: TRBD2 (5 bases). In DNA, the CDR3 is TGTGCCATCATGGAGCGGTTTGGCAGCTCCGAGCAGTACTTC. As protein: CAIMERFGSSEQYF.